This T cell receptor beta chain was found in a study of shared clonotypes between healthy human individuals. Each sorted subset replicate got 200 ng genomic DNA, roughly 30,000 genomes. Method: immunoSEQ multiplex PCR; TCRdb's copy keeps in-frame clones and lacks some. The sample lists roughly 410,000 clones, 96% occurring once. Donors comprised only Caucasian adults living in Nashville, Tennessee. This sequence was found in a man aged 30-40 years in good health. The sequenced sample consisted of memory CD8+ T cells sorted from blood. Sample subset: CD45RO+ cells pooled with CCR7-negative TemRA cells.

The CDR3 reads CASSPTAGWDTQYF. The CDR3 bases are TGTGCCAGCAGTCCTACGGCAGGGTGGGATACGCAGTATTTT. The chain recombines TRBV27 with TRBJ2-3, with TRBD1 as a possible D gene (5 bases). Trimming removed 5 bases at V and 6 bases at J, with 15 bases between. This CDR3 is built from 14 residues. The germline V gene encodes CDR1 MNHEY and CDR2 SMNVEV (reference sequence).